The rows below give T cell receptor beta chains drawn from one sample of a study of blood T cell repertoires in COVID-19. Sequenced by immunoSEQ multiplex PCR; TCRdb stores in-frame clones only, minus some. This table holds about 60,000 clones, about four fifths found once. The sequencing sample was made of peripheral blood. Receptors were obtained from a human donor in a cohort sampled during active COVID-19. Each CDR3 is given with its conserved first and last residue. Each record gives: J gene, V gene, D gene, clone size, CDR3 protein, CDR3 DNA. D genes are given only for firm matches. Rows give clone size only sometimes, using once, few, many, or a class for an expanded clone.

>TRBJ1-1|TRBV5-1|NA|NA
CASRANTEAFF
TGCGCCAGCAGAGCGAACACTGAAGCTTTCTTT
>TRBJ1-5|TRBV19|TRBD1|few
CASRSGQGGNQPQHF
TGTGCCAGTAGGTCGGGACAGGGAGGCAATCAGCCCCAGCATTTT
>TRBJ2-5|TRBV10-3|NA|once
CAISESIAKETQYF
TGTGCCATCAGTGAGTCGATAGCAAAAGAGACCCAGTACTTC
>TRBJ2-7|TRBV3-1/TRBV3-2|NA|NA
CASRLLASHEQYF
TGTGCCAGCAGGCTACTAGCAAGCCACGAGCAGTACTTC
>TRBJ2-7|TRBV11-2|NA|NA
CASSSDQVEQYF
TGTGCCAGCAGCTCAGATCAGGTCGAGCAGTACTTC
>TRBJ1-1|TRBV5-1|TRBD1|NA
CASSFGQGSEAFF
TGCGCCAGCAGCTTCGGACAGGGCTCTGAAGCTTTCTTT
>TRBJ2-7|TRBV6-5|TRBD2|NA
CASSRGGPSRGEQYF
TGTGCCAGCAGCCGCGGGGGGCCGAGTAGGGGCGAGCAGTACTTC
>TRBJ2-3|TRBV7-7|TRBD1|NA
CASSSGQGATDTQYF
TGTGCTAGCAGCTCGGGACAGGGGGCCACAGATACGCAGTATTTT
>TRBJ1-6|TRBV9|NA|few
CASSGELNNSPLHF
TGTGCCAGCAGCGGCGAGCTTAATAATTCACCCCTCCACTTT
>TRBJ1-4|TRBV12-5|TRBD1|NA
CASGPGTGINEKLFF
TGTGCTAGTGGTCCAGGGACAGGCATTAATGAAAAACTGTTTTTT
>TRBJ1-6|TRBV27|NA|NA
CASSRLSAGVGNSPLHF
TGTGCCAGCAGCCGACTCTCCGCGGGCGTTGGTAATTCACCCCTCCACTTT
>TRBJ2-3|TRBV18|NA|NA
CASSLDRDTDTQYF
TGTGCCAGCTCACTGGACAGAGACACAGATACGCAGTATTTT
>TRBJ2-3|TRBV5-1|TRBD2|NA
CASSLMGTSGRTDTQYF
TGCGCCAGCAGCTTGATGGGGACTAGCGGGAGGACAGATACGCAGTATTTT
>TRBJ1-3|TRBV28|NA|NA
CASSFRLNTIYF
TGTGCCAGCAGTTTTCGTCTAAACACCATATATTTT
>TRBJ1-5|TRBV5-1|TRBD1|NA
CASSGRQGVRQPQHF
TGCGCCAGCAGCGGCAGACAGGGGGTCAGGCAGCCCCAGCATTTT
>TRBJ2-1|TRBV3-1/TRBV3-2|NA|once
CASSHRAHNEQFF
TGTGCCAGCAGCCACAGGGCTCACAATGAGCAGTTCTTC
>TRBJ2-3|TRBV6-5|TRBD1|once
CASSARTGGPDTQYF
TGTGCCAGCAGCGCCCGGACAGGGGGCCCAGATACGCAGTATTTT
>TRBJ1-3|TRBV6-2/TRBV6-3|NA|once
CASSSQASASSGNTIYF
TGTGCCAGCAGTTCGCAGGCTTCCGCAAGCTCTGGAAACACCATATATTTT
>TRBJ2-7|TRBV2|NA|NA
CASSEAHRGSYEQYF
TGTGCCAGCAGTGAAGCGCATCGGGGGTCCTACGAGCAGTACTTC
>TRBJ1-1|TRBV9|NA|NA
CASSVAGRVPEAFF
TGTGCCAGCAGCGTAGCCGGGAGGGTCCCTGAAGCTTTCTTT
>TRBJ2-3|TRBV11-3|TRBD1|NA
CASSLEGQGADTQYF
TGTGCCAGCAGCTTAGAGGGACAGGGAGCAGATACGCAGTATTTT
>TRBJ2-2|TRBV9|NA|NA
CASSVGRGTAIGELFF
TGTGCCAGCAGCGTAGGACGCGGGACAGCGATCGGGGAGCTGTTTTTT
>TRBJ1-2|TRBV28|NA|NA
CASSPGGGLLGYTF
TGTGCCAGCAGCCCGGGGGGGGGATTGCTGGGCTACACCTTC
>TRBJ1-4|TRBV7-9|TRBD1|NA
CASSSQGVIEEKLFF
TGTGCCAGCAGCTCCCAGGGGGTGATCGAGGAAAAACTGTTTTTT
>TRBJ2-7|TRBV21-1|NA|NA
CASSKGGLKASGFEQYF
TGTGCCAGCAGCAAAGGGGGATTGAAAGCTAGCGGATTCGAGCAGTACTTC
>TRBJ1-2|TRBV7-8|TRBD1|NA
CASSLLGRGSGGYTF
TGTGCCAGCAGCTTATTGGGCAGGGGGTCTGGTGGCTACACCTTC
>TRBJ2-3|TRBV11-3|TRBD1|NA
CASSLDPPGQGRDTQYF
TGTGCCAGCAGCTTAGATCCCCCGGGACAGGGACGGGATACGCAGTATTTT
>TRBJ1-2|TRBV10-3|NA|NA
CAPRGNRAWSEDGYTF
TGTGCGCCGAGGGGTAACAGGGCATGGTCCGAGGATGGCTACACCTTC
>TRBJ1-1|TRBV10-3|NA|NA
CAISESGNTEAFF
TGTGCCATCAGTGAGTCCGGGAACACTGAAGCTTTCTTT
>TRBJ2-2|TRBV29-1|TRBD2|few
CSVEGLGGLVGELFF
TGCAGCGTTGAAGGACTTGGCGGACTAGTCGGGGAGCTGTTTTTT
>TRBJ2-7|TRBV13|TRBD2|NA
CASSPGTREHEQYF
TGTGCCAGCAGCCCCGGGACTAGGGAGCACGAGCAGTACTTC
>TRBJ2-6|TRBV28|TRBD1|NA
CASSPTGGSLPGANVLTF
TGTGCCAGCAGTCCGACAGGGGGCAGTTTACCCGGGGCCAACGTCCTGACTTTC
>TRBJ1-5|TRBV7-9|TRBD1|NA
CASSSGQGVSQPQHF
TGTGCCAGCAGCTCGGGACAGGGGGTAAGTCAGCCCCAGCATTTT
>TRBJ2-1|TRBV4-2|TRBD2|NA
CASSQNPSGGGGEQFF
TGTGCCAGCAGCCAAAATCCCAGCGGGGGGGGAGGTGAGCAGTTCTTC
>TRBJ1-1|TRBV19|NA|NA
CASRIRQEAFF
TGTGCCAGTAGAATACGACAGGAAGCTTTCTTT
>TRBJ2-2|TRBV15|TRBD2|few
CATSRDLGGRETGELFF
TGTGCCACCAGCAGAGATCTGGGCGGGAGGGAGACCGGGGAGCTGTTTTTT
>TRBJ2-4|TRBV11-2|TRBD1|NA
CASSQGQGGGLAKNIQYF
TGTGCCAGCAGCCAAGGACAGGGTGGGGGGTTAGCCAAAAACATTCAGTACTTC
>TRBJ2-1|TRBV9|TRBD2|NA
CASSVVSGGAHEQFF
TGTGCCAGCAGCGTAGTTAGCGGGGGGGCCCATGAGCAGTTCTTC
>TRBJ2-7|TRBV19|NA|NA
CASSVEGLSYEQYF
TGTGCCAGTAGTGTAGAGGGACTTTCCTACGAGCAGTACTTC
>TRBJ1-5|TRBV2|TRBD1|NA
CASSGDRWRAQHF
TGTGCCAGCAGTGGGGACAGGTGGAGAGCCCAGCATTTT
>TRBJ1-4|TRBV2|NA|NA
CASSVRVVNEKLFF
TGTGCCAGCAGTGTACGGGTTGTTAATGAAAAACTGTTTTTT
>TRBJ2-1|TRBV4-2|TRBD2|NA
CASSQDASGRAGNEQFF
TGTGCCAGCAGCCAAGATGCTAGCGGGAGGGCCGGGAATGAGCAGTTCTTC
>TRBJ2-1|TRBV7-8|NA|NA
CASSPHRVLRPNYGEQFF
TGTGCCAGCAGCCCGCACAGGGTATTAAGGCCGAACTATGGTGAGCAGTTCTTC
>TRBJ2-1|TRBV5-1|NA|NA
CASSLGGYNEQFF
TGCGCCAGCAGCTTAGGCGGTTACAATGAGCAGTTCTTC
>TRBJ1-6|TRBV11-2|TRBD1|NA
CASSRPPQGANNSPLHF
TGTGCCAGCAGCCGCCCACCCCAGGGGGCTAATAATTCACCCCTCCACTTT
>TRBJ1-1|TRBV7-2|TRBD1|NA
CASSRDTGVVTEAFF
TGTGCCAGCAGCAGGGATACAGGGGTGGTGACTGAAGCTTTCTTT
>TRBJ2-7|TRBV18|NA|NA
CASSPLAPSGEQYF
TGTGCCAGCTCACCATTGGCCCCATCGGGAGAGCAGTACTTC
>TRBJ1-4|TRBV5-4|NA|NA
CASSLPPGTSSEKLFF
TGTGCCAGCAGCTTACCCCCGGGAACCTCCAGTGAAAAACTGTTTTTT
>TRBJ2-5|TRBV2|TRBD1|NA
CASSVQGVRETQYF
TGTGCCAGCAGTGTCCAGGGGGTGCGGGAGACCCAGTACTTC
>TRBJ1-2|TRBV30|NA|NA
CAWSHPGYGYTF
TGTGCCTGGAGCCATCCGGGCTATGGCTACACCTTC
>TRBJ1-4|TRBV7-2|NA|NA
CASSLTVWGKLFF
TGTGCCAGCAGCCTGACAGTCTGGGGAAAACTGTTTTTT